A selection of T cell receptor beta chains follows, all from one sample in a study of blood T cell repertoires in COVID-19. Profiled with immunoSEQ multiplex PCR; TCRdb holds only in-frame clones, not every one. This sample has around 40,000 clones, with approximately 90% found just once. Sequencing input: peripheral blood. These receptors were obtained from a man aged 30-40 years with active or convalescent COVID-19. The CDR3 runs from the conserved cysteine through the conserved F or W. D genes are given only for firm matches. Clone size is not always given. Where it is, it says once, few, many or a class for expanded clones.

D gene: TRBD2; J gene: TRBJ2-3; V gene: TRBV7-2; clone size: .; CDR3 DNA: TGTGCCAGCAGCACGAAGACTAGCGGGGTGGGTGCAGATACGCAGTATTTT; CDR3 protein: CASSTKTSGVGADTQYF
D gene: .; J gene: TRBJ2-7; V gene: TRBV7-2; clone size: .; CDR3 DNA: TGTGCCAGCAGCTTCTATGGACACGACTACGAGCAGTACTTC; CDR3 protein: CASSFYGHDYEQYF
D gene: TRBD2; J gene: TRBJ2-1; V gene: TRBV7-9; clone size: .; CDR3 DNA: TGTGCCAGCAGCTGGGGACTAGCGGGAGACAACAATGAGCAGTTCTTC; CDR3 protein: CASSWGLAGDNNEQFF
D gene: .; J gene: TRBJ1-2; V gene: TRBV19; clone size: .; CDR3 DNA: TGTGCCATATACGACCAGGGCAGATATGGCTACACCTTC; CDR3 protein: CAIYDQGRYGYTF
D gene: TRBD2; J gene: TRBJ2-3; V gene: TRBV5-4; clone size: .; CDR3 DNA: TGTGCCAGCAGCTTGGTAACTAGCGCCGAAGGGGATACGCAGTATTTT; CDR3 protein: CASSLVTSAEGDTQYF
D gene: .; J gene: TRBJ2-5; V gene: TRBV6-1; clone size: .; CDR3 DNA: TGTGCCAGCAGTGAAGTGAGGTCAGAGACCCAGTACTTC; CDR3 protein: CASSEVRSETQYF
D gene: TRBD2; J gene: TRBJ2-1; V gene: TRBV7-9; clone size: .; CDR3 DNA: TGTGCCAGCAGCACCCCGCTAGCGGGAGTCGGTGAGCAGTTCTTC; CDR3 protein: CASSTPLAGVGEQFF
D gene: .; J gene: TRBJ2-3; V gene: TRBV5-1; clone size: .; CDR3 DNA: TGCGCCAGCAGCTTGGCACACACCGTAAGCACAGATACGCAGTATTTT; CDR3 protein: CASSLAHTVSTDTQYF
D gene: .; J gene: TRBJ2-4; V gene: TRBV5-6; clone size: .; CDR3 DNA: TGTGCCAGCAGCCGGAATCAGGTAAAAAACATTCAGTACTTC; CDR3 protein: CASSRNQVKNIQYF
D gene: .; J gene: TRBJ1-1; V gene: TRBV9; clone size: .; CDR3 DNA: TGTGCCAGCAGCGTCGGCGGGCCCACTGAAGCTTTCTTT; CDR3 protein: CASSVGGPTEAFF
D gene: .; J gene: TRBJ1-3; V gene: TRBV5-5; clone size: few; CDR3 DNA: TGTGCCAGCAGCGACCCGACGGGGGTCTCTGGAAACACCATATATTTT; CDR3 protein: CASSDPTGVSGNTIYF
D gene: .; J gene: TRBJ2-1; V gene: TRBV29-1; clone size: .; CDR3 DNA: TGCAGCGTTGAATTCGCGAACTCCTACAATGAGCAGTTCTTC; CDR3 protein: CSVEFANSYNEQFF
D gene: .; J gene: TRBJ2-3; V gene: TRBV12-5; clone size: .; CDR3 DNA: TGTGCTAGTGGTTTGTGGGACAATCGGGCAGATACGCAGTATTTT; CDR3 protein: CASGLWDNRADTQYF
D gene: .; J gene: TRBJ2-3; V gene: TRBV2; clone size: .; CDR3 DNA: TGTGCCAGCACTGTAGTAGATACGCAGTATTTT; CDR3 protein: CASTVVDTQYF
D gene: .; J gene: TRBJ1-2; V gene: TRBV9; clone size: .; CDR3 DNA: TGTGCCAGCAGCGCCGATGGGGGGGCGCCGGGCTACACCTTC; CDR3 protein: CASSADGGAPGYTF
D gene: TRBD2; J gene: TRBJ2-3; V gene: TRBV6-2/TRBV6-3; clone size: .; CDR3 DNA: TGTGCCAGCAGTTGGCCTCCCCTAGCGGGGGGGAGCACAGATACGCAGTATTTT; CDR3 protein: CASSWPPLAGGSTDTQYF
D gene: .; J gene: TRBJ1-2; V gene: TRBV11-3; clone size: .; CDR3 DNA: TGTGCCAGCAGCTTAGACAGGGTCAGCTATGGCTACACCTTC; CDR3 protein: CASSLDRVSYGYTF
D gene: TRBD1; J gene: TRBJ1-6; V gene: TRBV7-8; clone size: .; CDR3 DNA: TGTGCCAGCAGCTCCGGGGACAGGGTTAATTCACCCCTCCACTTT; CDR3 protein: CASSSGDRVNSPLHF
D gene: TRBD1; J gene: TRBJ2-3; V gene: TRBV6-1; clone size: once; CDR3 DNA: TGTGCCAGCAGTGTTCCCACACAGGGGGCCCCCCCAGATACGCAGTATTTT; CDR3 protein: CASSVPTQGAPPDTQYF
D gene: .; J gene: TRBJ2-3; V gene: TRBV21-1; clone size: .; CDR3 DNA: TGTGCCAGCAGCAAACCAGTGGACTATACCCCCACAGATACGCAGTATTTT; CDR3 protein: CASSKPVDYTPTDTQYF
D gene: .; J gene: TRBJ2-2; V gene: TRBV11-3; clone size: .; CDR3 DNA: TGTGCCAGCTTTCCGAGCGGCGGGAAGAACACCGGGGAGCTGTTTTTT; CDR3 protein: CASFPSGGKNTGELFF
D gene: TRBD1; J gene: TRBJ2-1; V gene: TRBV13; clone size: .; CDR3 DNA: TGTGCCAGCAGGTCACAGGGGGCGTACAACTATGAGCAGTTCTTC; CDR3 protein: CASRSQGAYNYEQFF
D gene: TRBD2; J gene: TRBJ2-1; V gene: TRBV10-1; clone size: .; CDR3 DNA: TGCGCCAGCAGTGCGGGGACTAGCGGAGACAATGAGCAGTTCTTC; CDR3 protein: CASSAGTSGDNEQFF
D gene: .; J gene: TRBJ2-7; V gene: TRBV7-2; clone size: .; CDR3 DNA: TGTGCCAGCAGTGTTAGGGACTCCCCCTCCTACGAGCAGTACTTC; CDR3 protein: CASSVRDSPSYEQYF
D gene: TRBD2; J gene: TRBJ2-7; V gene: TRBV6-2/TRBV6-3; clone size: once; CDR3 DNA: TGTGCCAGCAGTTTCGGACTAGCGGGGGGCTACGAGCAGTACTTC; CDR3 protein: CASSFGLAGGYEQYF
D gene: .; J gene: TRBJ1-1; V gene: TRBV27; clone size: .; CDR3 DNA: TGTGCCAGCAGCCCTCAGGGGACCTCTGAAGCTTTCTTT; CDR3 protein: CASSPQGTSEAFF
D gene: .; J gene: TRBJ2-5; V gene: TRBV3-1/TRBV3-2; clone size: once; CDR3 DNA: TGTGCCAGCAGCCGTACCAGGGGAGGGGAGACCCAGTACTTC; CDR3 protein: CASSRTRGGETQYF
D gene: TRBD2; J gene: TRBJ2-3; V gene: TRBV11-2; clone size: .; CDR3 DNA: TGTGCCAGCAGCTTAGCCCCCAGGACTAGCAGGATTACAGATACGCAGTATTTT; CDR3 protein: CASSLAPRTSRITDTQYF
D gene: .; J gene: TRBJ1-4; V gene: TRBV30; clone size: .; CDR3 DNA: TGTGCCTGGAAGGAGGGGTTACAGGAAAAACTGTTTTTT; CDR3 protein: CAWKEGLQEKLFF
D gene: TRBD2; J gene: TRBJ2-3; V gene: TRBV4-2; clone size: once; CDR3 DNA: TGTGCCAGCAGCCGACAATCCGGGGAGGGAACCGGGACCACAGATACGCAGTATTTT; CDR3 protein: CASSRQSGEGTGTTDTQYF
D gene: TRBD2; J gene: TRBJ2-2; V gene: TRBV6-5; clone size: .; CDR3 DNA: TGTGCCAGTAAGCGGGGAACCGGGGAGCTGTTTTTT; CDR3 protein: CASKRGTGELFF
D gene: .; J gene: TRBJ2-3; V gene: TRBV24-1; clone size: .; CDR3 DNA: TGTGCCACCAGTGTACCGGGGTTCACAGATACGCAGTATTTT; CDR3 protein: CATSVPGFTDTQYF
D gene: TRBD1; J gene: TRBJ1-2; V gene: TRBV6-6; clone size: once; CDR3 DNA: TGTGCCAGCAGTCAGGGGACAGGGCCCCTTGTATATGGCTACACCTTC; CDR3 protein: CASSQGTGPLVYGYTF
D gene: .; J gene: TRBJ2-1; V gene: TRBV19; clone size: once; CDR3 DNA: TGTGCCAGTAGTATCCCCGGGGGATACAATGAGCAGTTCTTC; CDR3 protein: CASSIPGGYNEQFF
D gene: .; J gene: TRBJ1-1; V gene: TRBV6-6; clone size: .; CDR3 DNA: TGTGCCAGCAGTGGCGACTGGAGGAACACTGAAGCTTTCTTT; CDR3 protein: CASSGDWRNTEAFF
D gene: .; J gene: TRBJ1-3; V gene: TRBV9; clone size: .; CDR3 DNA: TGTGCCAGCAGCGTAGAGCCACTCCGCTCTGGAAACACCATATATTTT; CDR3 protein: CASSVEPLRSGNTIYF
D gene: .; J gene: TRBJ1-1; V gene: TRBV4-1; clone size: .; CDR3 DNA: TGCGCCAGCAGCCAAGAAGGGGGGGCGCGAAGGAACACTGAAGCTTTCTTT; CDR3 protein: CASSQEGGARRNTEAFF
D gene: TRBD1; J gene: TRBJ2-2; V gene: TRBV7-8; clone size: few; CDR3 DNA: TGTGCCAGCAGCAGACAGGGGGCCGGGGAGCTGTTTTTT; CDR3 protein: CASSRQGAGELFF
D gene: TRBD2; J gene: TRBJ2-3; V gene: TRBV6-5; clone size: .; CDR3 DNA: TGTGCCAGCAGTTCCCCTAGCGGGGAGAGAGATACGCAGTATTTT; CDR3 protein: CASSSPSGERDTQYF
D gene: TRBD2; J gene: TRBJ2-4; V gene: TRBV7-2; clone size: .; CDR3 DNA: TGTGCCAGCAGCTCGGGACTAGCGGGAAACATTCAGTACTTC; CDR3 protein: CASSSGLAGNIQYF
D gene: .; J gene: TRBJ2-5; V gene: TRBV11-2; clone size: .; CDR3 DNA: TGTGCCAGCAGCTTAGGAGGACAGCCTGTCCAAGAGACCCAGTACTTC; CDR3 protein: CASSLGGQPVQETQYF
D gene: TRBD1; J gene: TRBJ1-1; V gene: TRBV11-2; clone size: .; CDR3 DNA: TGTGCCAGCAGCTTAGGGGACAGATTGAACACTGAAGCTTTCTTT; CDR3 protein: CASSLGDRLNTEAFF
D gene: TRBD2; J gene: TRBJ2-3; V gene: TRBV4-1; clone size: once; CDR3 DNA: TGCGCCAGCAGCCACCGGACTAGCGGGGCAGATACGCAGTATTTT; CDR3 protein: CASSHRTSGADTQYF
D gene: TRBD1; J gene: TRBJ1-2; V gene: TRBV29-1; clone size: .; CDR3 DNA: TGCAGCGTTGACCTCGGACAGGGGAGGAACTATGGCTACACCTTC; CDR3 protein: CSVDLGQGRNYGYTF
D gene: TRBD2; J gene: TRBJ2-3; V gene: TRBV7-2; clone size: .; CDR3 DNA: TGTGCCAGCAGCTCAGCACTAGCGGGGGTGAATACGCAGTATTTT; CDR3 protein: CASSSALAGVNTQYF
D gene: .; J gene: TRBJ2-3; V gene: TRBV6-5; clone size: .; CDR3 DNA: TGTGCCAGCAGTAAAACTTCAGGGGAGGATACGCAGTATTTT; CDR3 protein: CASSKTSGEDTQYF
D gene: TRBD2; J gene: TRBJ2-5; V gene: TRBV19; clone size: .; CDR3 DNA: TGTGCCAGTAGTGCCGGGAGGCGGGAGACCCAGTACTTC; CDR3 protein: CASSAGRRETQYF
D gene: .; J gene: TRBJ2-1; V gene: TRBV29-1; clone size: once; CDR3 DNA: TGCAGCGTTTCCGGACAAGATGACAATGAGCAGTTCTTC; CDR3 protein: CSVSGQDDNEQFF
D gene: .; J gene: TRBJ1-5; V gene: TRBV20-1; clone size: .; CDR3 DNA: TGCAGTGCTAGTTGGGGAGTTCAGCCCCAGCATTTT; CDR3 protein: CSASWGVQPQHF
D gene: .; J gene: TRBJ1-1; V gene: TRBV27; clone size: .; CDR3 DNA: TGTGCCAGCAGCCCTGCCCCCGGCGACAGATTAAACACTGAAGCTTTCTTT; CDR3 protein: CASSPAPGDRLNTEAFF